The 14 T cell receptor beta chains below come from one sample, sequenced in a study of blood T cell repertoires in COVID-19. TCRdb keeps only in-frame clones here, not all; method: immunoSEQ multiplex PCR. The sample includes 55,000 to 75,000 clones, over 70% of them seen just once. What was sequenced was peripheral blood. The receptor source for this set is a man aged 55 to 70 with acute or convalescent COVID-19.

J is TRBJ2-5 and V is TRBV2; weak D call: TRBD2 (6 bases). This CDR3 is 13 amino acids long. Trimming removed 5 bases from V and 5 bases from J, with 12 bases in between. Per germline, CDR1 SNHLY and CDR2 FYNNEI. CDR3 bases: TGTGCCAGCAGTAAAAATGGGGGGGAGACCCAGTACTTC. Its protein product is CASSKNGGETQYF. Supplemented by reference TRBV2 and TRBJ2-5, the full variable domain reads EPEVTQTPSHQVTQMGQEVILRCVPISNHLYFYWYRQILGQKVEFLVSFYNNEISEKSEIFDDQFSVERPDGSNFTLKIRSTKLEDSAMYFCASSKNGGETQYFGPGTRLLVL.

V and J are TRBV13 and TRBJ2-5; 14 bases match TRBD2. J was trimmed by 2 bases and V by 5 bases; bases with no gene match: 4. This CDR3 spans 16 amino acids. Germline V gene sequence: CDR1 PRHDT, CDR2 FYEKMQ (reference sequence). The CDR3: CASSIGLAGGQETQYF. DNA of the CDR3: TGTGCCAGCAGCATCGGACTAGCGGGGGGTCAAGAGACCCAGTACTTC.

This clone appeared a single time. CDR3 protein: CASSLSFSGGYNTEAFF. CDR3 sequence (DNA): TGTGCCAGCAGTTTATCTTTTTCAGGAGGGTATAACACTGAAGCTTTCTTT. This chain joins TRBV27 and TRBJ1-1; no clear D gene. This CDR3 contains 17 residues. Trimming removed 0 bases at V and 2 bases at J, with 16 bases between. CDR1 is MNHEY and CDR2 is SMNVEV in the germline V gene (reference sequence).

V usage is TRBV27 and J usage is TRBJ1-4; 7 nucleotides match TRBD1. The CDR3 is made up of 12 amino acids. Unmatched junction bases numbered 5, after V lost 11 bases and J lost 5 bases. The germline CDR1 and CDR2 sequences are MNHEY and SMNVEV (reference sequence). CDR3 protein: CAPWDRNEKLFF. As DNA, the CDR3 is TGTGCCCCTTGGGACAGAAATGAAAAACTGTTTTTT.

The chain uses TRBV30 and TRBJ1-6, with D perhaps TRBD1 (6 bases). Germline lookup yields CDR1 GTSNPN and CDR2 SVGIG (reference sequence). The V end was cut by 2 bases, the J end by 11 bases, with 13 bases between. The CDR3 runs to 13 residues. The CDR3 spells CAWSHRESTPLHF. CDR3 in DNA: TGTGCCTGGAGTCACAGGGAATCGACACCCCTCCACTTT.

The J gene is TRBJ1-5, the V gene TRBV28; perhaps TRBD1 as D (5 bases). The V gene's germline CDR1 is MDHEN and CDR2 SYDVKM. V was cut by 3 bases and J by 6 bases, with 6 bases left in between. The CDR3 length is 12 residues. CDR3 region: CASSFGGQPQHF. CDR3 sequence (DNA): TGTGCCAGCAGTTTCGGGGGTCAGCCCCAGCATTTT.

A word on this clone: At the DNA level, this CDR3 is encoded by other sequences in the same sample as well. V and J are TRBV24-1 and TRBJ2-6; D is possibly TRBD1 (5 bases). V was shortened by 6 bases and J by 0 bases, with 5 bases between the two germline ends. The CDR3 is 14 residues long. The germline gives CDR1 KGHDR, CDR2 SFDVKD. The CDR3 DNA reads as TGTGCCACCAGTCAGGGCTCTGGGGCCAACGTCCTGACTTTC. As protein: CATSQGSGANVLTF.

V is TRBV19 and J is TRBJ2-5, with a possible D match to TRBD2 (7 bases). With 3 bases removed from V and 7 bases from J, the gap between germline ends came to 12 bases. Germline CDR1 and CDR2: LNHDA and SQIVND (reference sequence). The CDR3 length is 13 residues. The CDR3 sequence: CASSIHREGTQYF. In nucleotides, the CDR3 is TGTGCCAGTAGTATCCACAGGGAGGGGACCCAGTACTTC.

The CDR3 region has the DNA TGTGCCAGCAGCTTTCTACAGGGTGCAGATACGCAGTATTTT. The encoded protein is CASSFLQGADTQYF. This chain links TRBV7-8 with TRBJ2-3; weak D call: TRBD1 (6 bases). The V end lost 3 bases, the J end lost 4 bases, and 11 bases lay between the germline ends. Germline CDR1 and CDR2: SGHVS and FQNEAQ. The CDR3 runs 14 residues.

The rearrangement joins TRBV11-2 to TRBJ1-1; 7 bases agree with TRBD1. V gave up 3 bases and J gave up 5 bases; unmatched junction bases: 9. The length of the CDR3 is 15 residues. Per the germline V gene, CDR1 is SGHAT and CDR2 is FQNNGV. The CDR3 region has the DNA TGTGCCAGCAGCTTCCCAGGGGGAGCGACAACTGAAGCTTTCTTT. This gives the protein CASSFPGGATTEAFF.

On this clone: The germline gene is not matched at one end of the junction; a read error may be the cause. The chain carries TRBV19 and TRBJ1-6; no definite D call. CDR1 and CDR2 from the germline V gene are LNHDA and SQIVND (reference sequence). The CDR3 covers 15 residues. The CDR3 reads CASREEPSYNSPLHF. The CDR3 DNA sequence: TGTGCCAGTAGAGAAGAACCCTCCTACAATTCACCCCTCCACTTT. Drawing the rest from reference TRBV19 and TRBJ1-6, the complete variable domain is DGGITQSPKYLFRKEGQNVTLSCEQNLNHDAMYWYRQDPGQGLRLIYYSQIVNDFQKGDIAEGYSVSREKKESFPLTVTSAQKNPTAFYLCASREEPSYNSPLHFGNGTRLTVT.

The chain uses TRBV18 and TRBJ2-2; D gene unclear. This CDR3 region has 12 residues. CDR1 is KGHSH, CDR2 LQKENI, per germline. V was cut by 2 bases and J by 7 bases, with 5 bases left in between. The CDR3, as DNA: TGTGCCAGCTCACCATCTCTCGGGGAGCTGTTTTTT. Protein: CASSPSLGELFF. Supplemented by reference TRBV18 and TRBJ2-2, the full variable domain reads NAGVMQNPRHLVRRRGQEARLRCSPMKGHSHVYWYRQLPEEGLKFMVYLQKENIIDESGMPKERFSAEFPKEGPSILRIQQVVRGDSAAYFCASSPSLGELFFGEGSRLTVL.

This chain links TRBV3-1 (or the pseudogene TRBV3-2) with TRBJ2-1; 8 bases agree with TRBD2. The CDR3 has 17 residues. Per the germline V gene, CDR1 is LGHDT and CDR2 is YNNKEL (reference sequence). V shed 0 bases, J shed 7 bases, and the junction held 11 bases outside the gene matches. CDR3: CASSQDLAREGKNEQFF. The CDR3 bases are TGTGCCAGCAGCCAAGATCTGGCCCGGGAGGGTAAGAATGAGCAGTTCTTC.

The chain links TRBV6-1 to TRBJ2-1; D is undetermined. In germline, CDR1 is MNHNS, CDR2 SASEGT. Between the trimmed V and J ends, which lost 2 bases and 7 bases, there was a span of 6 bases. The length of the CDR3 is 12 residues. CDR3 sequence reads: CASSEWSNEQFF. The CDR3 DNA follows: TGTGCCAGCAGTGAATGGAGTAATGAGCAGTTCTTC.